The clone carrying this T cell receptor beta chain turned up a few times. The antigen remains unidentified. Template-switching 5'RACE yielded the TCR cDNA; a universal primer site and UMIs were added in the process. TCRdb passed the 5' RACE reads through MiXCR, listing each CDR3 protein once. The sample records some 390,000 distinct CDR3 sequences, around 19% being singletons. The data were taken from a study of T cells after yellow fever vaccination. Germline loops: CDR1 MNHEY, CDR2 SVGAGI. Deletions cut 7 bases from V and 7 bases from J, with 14 bases between. This CDR3 comprises 13 residues. Findings of the study overall: Reappearance after the booster was seen for most primary-vaccination clones, at 96% CD4 and 70% to 90% CD8.

The V gene is TRBV6-5, the J gene TRBJ2-4; TRBD1 or TRBD2 may be the D gene (7 bases each). This sequence was found in a man younger than 30 who received the YFV17D yellow fever vaccine. The specimen was PBMCs, collected before the yellow fever booster vaccination. The DNA of the CDR3 is TGTGCCAGCACCCAGGGGGGGGTTAACATTCAGTACTTC. It is translated as CASTQGGVNIQYF.